Listed here are 18 T cell receptor beta chains from one sample, sequenced in a study of blood T cell repertoires in COVID-19 (TCRdb year 2020). The library was generated by the immunoSEQ multiplex PCR assay. The table was pulled from immuneACCESS by TCRdb, which kept in-frame rearrangements only. Such tables lose some clones; where checked, under half of the loss comes from unresolved V genes, and the rest has no known cause. Here the sample has about 140,000 clones; 84% occur a single time. Clones ranked in the top ten supply about 8% of the sample. Source material: peripheral blood. The receptors originated from a human donor in a cohort sampled during active COVID-19.

The chain uses TRBV2 and TRBJ1-5; no definite D call. This CDR3 has 14 amino acids. Trimming pared 7 bases from V and 0 bases from J, leaving 10 bases between. Germline V gene lookup returns CDR1 SNHLY and CDR2 FYNNEI. CDR3 in amino acids: CASKREVSNQPQHF. CDR3 in DNA: TGTGCCAGCAAACGGGAGGTTAGCAATCAGCCCCAGCATTTT.

The chain is built from TRBV5-1 and TRBJ1-1, with 10 bases identical to TRBD1. The CDR3 contains 16 residues. Germline-derived CDR1 and CDR2 are SGHRS and YFSETQ. The ends lost 0 bases at V and 7 bases at J; junction bases unmatched: 9. The CDR3 sequence is CASSLAEWTGGNEAFF. The CDR3 coding sequence is TGCGCCAGCAGCTTGGCGGAATGGACAGGGGGGAATGAAGCTTTCTTT.

The chain carries TRBV3-1 (or the pseudogene TRBV3-2) and TRBJ1-1; D remains ambiguous. Per the germline V gene, CDR1 is LGHDT and CDR2 is YNNKEL (reference sequence). V was cut by 2 bases and J by 1 base, with 8 bases left in between. The CDR3 spans 14 residues. The DNA of the CDR3 is TGTGCCAGCAGCCAAACCCGGGGGAACACTGAAGCTTTCTTT. Translating gives CASSQTRGNTEAFF.

Here the CDR3 DNA reads TGTGCCAGCAGTCTCGGCCAGCGGACAGGGTGGATTCAGCCCCAGCATTTT. Protein product: CASSLGQRTGWIQPQHF. The V call is TRBV28, the J call TRBJ1-5; 8 nucleotides align to TRBD1. The CDR3 length is 17 residues. Germline CDR1 reads MDHEN; CDR2 reads SYDVKM. The V gene end was trimmed by 5 bases and the J gene end by 6 bases; junction bases not matched to a gene: 15.

The chain joins TRBV27 to TRBJ2-1; 10 bases match TRBD2. V dropped 2 bases and J dropped 3; count of bases not matched to a gene: 7. The CDR3 spans 17 residues. Looked up from germline, CDR1 is MNHEY and CDR2 is SMNVEV (reference sequence). The CDR3 nucleotides read TGTGCCAGCAGTTTAGGGGCTAGCGGGGGCCGCTACAATGAGCAGTTCTTC. The encoded protein is CASSLGASGGRYNEQFF.

V usage is TRBV28 and J usage is TRBJ1-5; D gene uncertain. Germline V gene lookup returns CDR1 MDHEN and CDR2 SYDVKM. This CDR3 region has 17 residues. Between the trimmed V and J ends, which lost 4 bases and 3 bases, there was a span of 19 bases. The CDR3 DNA sequence: TGTGCCAGCAGTTCCCCCCGTAGCGGAAGGGTCAATCAGCCCCAGCATTTT. This translates into CASSSPRSGRVNQPQHF.

The rearrangement links TRBV9 to TRBJ2-3, with D possibly being TRBD2 (6 bases). Germline values: CDR1 SGDLS, CDR2 YYNGEE. V lost 4 bases to trimming and J lost 4 bases, with 16 bases between them. The CDR3 is 15 amino acids. The CDR3 protein is CASSSLAGSADTQYF. CDR3 bases: TGTGCCAGCAGCTCCCTGGCGGGGTCGGCAGATACGCAGTATTTT.

J is TRBJ1-1 and V is TRBV18, with D possibly matching TRBD1 (6 bases). The V and J ends lost 3 bases and 1 base respectively, with 9 bases between them. This CDR3 spans 14 amino acids. Germline CDR1 reads KGHSH; CDR2 reads LQKENI. The CDR3 region has the DNA TGTGCCAGCTCACCCGGACAGAGGAACACTGAAGCTTTCTTT. Its protein is CASSPGQRNTEAFF.

A remark on this clone: This sample includes further DNA sequences coding for the same CDR3. The chain uses TRBV19 and TRBJ2-2; no clear D gene. The CDR3 has 14 amino acids. The V gene's germline CDR1 is LNHDA and CDR2 SQIVND (reference sequence). The V end was cut by 2 bases, the J end by 1 base, with 5 bases between. This CDR3 is CASSIRGNTGELFF. For the CDR3, the DNA is TGTGCCAGTAGTATAAGAGGGAACACCGGGGAGCTGTTTTTT.

The gene calls are TRBV5-1 and TRBJ1-3; TRBD1 might be the D (6 bases). This CDR3 spans 15 amino acids. Germline V CDR1 and CDR2: SGHRS, YFSETQ. V was cut by 4 bases and J by 4 bases, with 15 bases left in between. The CDR3 protein is CASSLQGLSGNTIYF. In nucleotides, the CDR3 is TGCGCCAGCAGCCTACAGGGTTTGTCCGGAAACACCATATATTTT.

This clone was recorded once. The CDR3 spells CASSQDNERLATNTGELFF. In nucleotides, the CDR3 is TGCGCCAGCAGCCAAGATAACGAGAGACTAGCGACAAACACCGGGGAGCTGTTTTTT. The chain carries TRBV4-1 and TRBJ2-2; 8 bases are shared with TRBD2. The CDR3 contains 19 residues. V dropped 0 bases and J dropped 2; count of bases not matched to a gene: 11. Germline CDR1 and CDR2: MGHRA and YSYEKL.

This clone was detected once. The J gene is TRBJ2-5, the V gene TRBV12-5, with D perhaps TRBD2 (5 bases). Trimming shortened V by 10 bases and J by 1 base, and 19 bases separated the two germline ends. Per the germline V gene, CDR1 is LGHNT and CDR2 is FRNRAP. The length of the CDR3 is 15 residues. In DNA, the CDR3 is TGTGCTACAGCGGAGGTAAAAATGGGCCAAGAGACCCAGTACTTC. Translation: CATAEVKMGQETQYF.

The table lists this clone with a few counts. V is TRBV7-2 and J is TRBJ2-2; 7 nucleotides agree with TRBD1. The V segment lost 5 bases and the J segment 4 bases; nucleotides outside the gene matches: 4. This CDR3 is built from 14 residues. From germline, CDR1 is SGHTA and CDR2 FQGNSA. CDR3 protein: CASSTRQGTGELFF. The CDR3 DNA is TGTGCCAGCAGCACCCGACAGGGCACCGGGGAGCTGTTTTTT.

The V call is TRBV12-3 or TRBV12-4, the J call TRBJ2-3; D possibly corresponds to TRBD2 (5 bases). The V and J ends lost 6 bases and 4 bases respectively, with 11 bases between them. The length of the CDR3 is 13 residues. CDR3 amino acids: CASREAMADTQYF. The CDR3 region has the DNA TGTGCCAGCAGGGAGGCAATGGCAGATACGCAGTATTTT.

J is TRBJ1-5 and V is TRBV28; the match to TRBD1 covers 9 bases. Germline V gives CDR1 MDHEN, CDR2 SYDVKM. V was pared by 5 bases and J by 2 bases, with 13 bases of the junction left unmatched. The CDR3 is 18 amino acids. The CDR3 DNA reads TGTGCCAGCAGTCAACTTTCCGGGACAGGGTGGGGCAATCAGCCCCAGCATTTT. As protein: CASSQLSGTGWGNQPQHF.

The chain has TRBV7-9 and TRBJ2-3; 10 bases are a match to TRBD1. The V gene's germline CDR1 is SEHNR and CDR2 FQNEAQ (reference sequence). The J segment lost 5 bases and the V segment lost 4 bases, leaving 12 bases of the junction unmatched. This CDR3 comprises 17 residues. This CDR3 reads CASSYNPGTGDLDTQYF. The CDR3 bases are TGTGCCAGCAGCTACAACCCCGGGACAGGGGATTTAGATACGCAGTATTTT.

The rearrangement links TRBV10-3 to TRBJ2-7, with 8 bases aligning to TRBD1. Germline V gene lookup returns CDR1 ENHRY and CDR2 SYGVKD. V lost 4 bases and J lost 7; bases outside the gene matches: 6. The CDR3 has 13 amino acids. The CDR3 nucleotides are TGTGCCATCAGTGTCGGACAGGGAGCGGAGCAGTACTTC. Its protein is CAISVGQGAEQYF.

V gene TRBV3-1 (or the pseudogene TRBV3-2) combines with J gene TRBJ2-3; 9 bases agree with TRBD2. The germline V gene has CDR1 LGHDT and CDR2 YNNKEL (reference sequence). This CDR3 contains 16 residues. Trimming cost V 1 base and J 1 base; bases outside gene matches: 3. CDR3 residues: CASSQGTSARTDTQYF. CDR3 bases: TGTGCCAGCAGCCAAGGGACTAGCGCACGCACAGATACGCAGTATTTT.